This TCR beta chain appears in the sequencing data of a study of brain T cells in children with intractable seizures. Method: immunoSEQ multiplex PCR; TCRdb's copy keeps in-frame clones and lacks some. The sample holds around 340,000 clones, 93% seen once. The germline CDR1 and CDR2 sequences are MGHRA and YSYEKL. J gave up 1 base and V 4 bases, and 4 bases lay outside the gene matches. This CDR3 region has 15 residues. This clone was seen just once. Time point noted: blood from clinic visit 5 months post-surgery; TSC patient then seizure free. The V and J genes are TRBV4-1 and TRBJ2-1; TRBD1 matches at 7 bases. The sample in question was peripheral blood, obtained 4 to 6 months after surgery. This clonotype was sampled from a boy under two years old with tuberous sclerosis and intractable seizures. The CDR3 DNA reads TGCGCCAGCAGCCCACAGGGGAAGTCCTACAATGAGCAGTTCTTC. Its translation: CASSPQGKSYNEQFF.